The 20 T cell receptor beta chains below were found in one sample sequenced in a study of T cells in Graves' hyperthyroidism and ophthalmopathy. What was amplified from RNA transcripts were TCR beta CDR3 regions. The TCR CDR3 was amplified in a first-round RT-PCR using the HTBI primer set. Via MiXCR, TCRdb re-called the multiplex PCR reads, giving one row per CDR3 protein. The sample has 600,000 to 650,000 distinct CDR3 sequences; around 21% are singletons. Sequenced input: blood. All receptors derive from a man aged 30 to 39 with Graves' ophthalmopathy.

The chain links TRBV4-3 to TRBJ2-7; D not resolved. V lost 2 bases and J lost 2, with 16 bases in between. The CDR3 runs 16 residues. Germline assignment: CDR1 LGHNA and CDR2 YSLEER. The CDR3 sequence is CASSQSGPYLAYEQYF. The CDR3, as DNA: TGCGCCAGCAGCCAATCCGGGCCGTACCTCGCCTACGAGCAGTACTTC.

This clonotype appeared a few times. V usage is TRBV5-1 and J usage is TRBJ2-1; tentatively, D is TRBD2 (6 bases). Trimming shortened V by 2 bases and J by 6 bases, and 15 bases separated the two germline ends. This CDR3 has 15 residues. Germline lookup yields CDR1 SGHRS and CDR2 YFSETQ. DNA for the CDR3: TGCGCCAGCAGCTTCCGGGGGATCGCCTTCAATGAGCAGTTCTTC. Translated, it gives CASSFRGIAFNEQFF.

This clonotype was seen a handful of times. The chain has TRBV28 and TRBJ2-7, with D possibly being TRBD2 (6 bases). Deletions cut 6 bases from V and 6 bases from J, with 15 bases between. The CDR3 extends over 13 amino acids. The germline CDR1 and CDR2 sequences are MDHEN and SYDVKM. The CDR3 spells CASSREPSFEQYF. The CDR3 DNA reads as TGTGCCAGCAGCCGGGAGCCCTCTTTCGAGCAGTACTTC.

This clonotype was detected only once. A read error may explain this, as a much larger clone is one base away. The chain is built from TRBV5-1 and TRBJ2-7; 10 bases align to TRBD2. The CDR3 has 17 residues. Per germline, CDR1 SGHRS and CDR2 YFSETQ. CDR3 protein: CASSLAPSGSSTYEQCF. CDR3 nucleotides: TGCGCCAGCAGCTTGGCTCCTAGCGGGAGTAGTACCTACGAGCAGTGCTTC.

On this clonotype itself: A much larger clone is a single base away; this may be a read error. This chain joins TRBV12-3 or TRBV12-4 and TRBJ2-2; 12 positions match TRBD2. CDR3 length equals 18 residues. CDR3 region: CASSLVLAGGPWTGEPFF. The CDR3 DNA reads TGTGCCAGCAGCTTAGTTCTAGCGGGAGGGCCTTGGACCGGGGAGCCGTTTTTT.

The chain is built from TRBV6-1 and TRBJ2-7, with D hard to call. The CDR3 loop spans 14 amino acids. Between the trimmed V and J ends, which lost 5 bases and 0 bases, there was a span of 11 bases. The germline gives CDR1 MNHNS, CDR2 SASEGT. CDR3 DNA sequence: TGTGCCAGCAGTAAATATCTAGGCTCCTACGAGCAGTACTTC. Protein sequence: CASSKYLGSYEQYF.

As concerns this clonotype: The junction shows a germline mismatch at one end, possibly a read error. The CDR3 sequence is CASSPSRGSTGAFF. The CDR3 DNA is TGCGCCAGCAGCCCCTCCAGGGGAAGCACTGGAGCTTTCTTT. The V gene is TRBV5-1, the J gene TRBJ1-1; possible D gene TRBD1, 6 bases. Germline loops: CDR1 SGHRS, CDR2 YFSETQ. The CDR3 length is 14 residues.

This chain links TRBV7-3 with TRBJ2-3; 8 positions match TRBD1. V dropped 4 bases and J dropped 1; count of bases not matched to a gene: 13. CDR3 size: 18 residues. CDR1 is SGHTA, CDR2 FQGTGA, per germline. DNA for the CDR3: TGTGCCAGCAGCTCGACTAACCGGGCAGGGGGCGGCACAGATACGCAGTATTTT. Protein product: CASSSTNRAGGGTDTQYF.

The CDR3 spells CASSVDERRRTDTQYF. As DNA, the CDR3 is TGTGCCAGCAGCGTAGATGAGCGGAGACGCACAGATACGCAGTATTTT. The chain combines TRBV9 with TRBJ2-3; D is perhaps TRBD2 (5 bases). The CDR3 consists of 16 residues. Looked up from germline, CDR1 is SGDLS and CDR2 is YYNGEE. V was cut by 0 bases and J by 1 base, with 12 bases left in between.

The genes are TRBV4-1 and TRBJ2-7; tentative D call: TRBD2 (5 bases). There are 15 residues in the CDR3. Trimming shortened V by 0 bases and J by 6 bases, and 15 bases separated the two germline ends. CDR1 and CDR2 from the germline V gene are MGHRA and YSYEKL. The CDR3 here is CASSQDRPPAGEQYF. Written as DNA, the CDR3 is TGCGCCAGCAGCCAAGACCGCCCCCCCGCGGGCGAGCAGTACTTC.

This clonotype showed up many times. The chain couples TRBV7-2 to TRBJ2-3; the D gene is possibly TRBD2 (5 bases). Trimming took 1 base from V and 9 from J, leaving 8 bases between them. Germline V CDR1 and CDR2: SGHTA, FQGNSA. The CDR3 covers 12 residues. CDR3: CASSLGGQTQYF. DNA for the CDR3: TGTGCCAGCAGCTTAGGAGGGCAGACGCAGTATTTT.

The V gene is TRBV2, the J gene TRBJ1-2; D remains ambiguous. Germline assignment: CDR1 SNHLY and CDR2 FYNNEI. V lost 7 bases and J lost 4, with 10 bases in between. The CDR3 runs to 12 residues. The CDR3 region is CASKAGLYGYTF. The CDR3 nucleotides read TGTGCCAGCAAGGCAGGACTCTATGGCTACACCTTC.

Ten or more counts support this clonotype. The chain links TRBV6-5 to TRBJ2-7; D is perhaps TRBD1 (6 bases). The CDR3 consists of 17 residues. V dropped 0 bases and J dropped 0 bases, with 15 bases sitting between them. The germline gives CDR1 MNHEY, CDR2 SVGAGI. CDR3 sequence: CASSYSIRVGASYEQYF. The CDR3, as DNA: TGTGCCAGCAGTTACTCGATAAGGGTGGGGGCCTCCTACGAGCAGTACTTC.

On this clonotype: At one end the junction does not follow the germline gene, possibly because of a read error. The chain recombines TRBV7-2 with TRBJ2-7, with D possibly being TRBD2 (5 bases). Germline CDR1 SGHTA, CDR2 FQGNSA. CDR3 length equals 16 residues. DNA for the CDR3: TGTGCCAGCCGCTTAGCGCCAGCGCAGAGCTCCTACGAGCAGTACTTC. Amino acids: CASRLAPAQSSYEQYF.

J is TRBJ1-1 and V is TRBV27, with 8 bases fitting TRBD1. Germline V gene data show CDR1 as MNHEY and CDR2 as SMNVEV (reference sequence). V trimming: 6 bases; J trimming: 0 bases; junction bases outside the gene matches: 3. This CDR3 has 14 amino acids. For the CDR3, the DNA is TGTGCCAGCAGACCACAGGGGGTGAACACTGAAGCTTTCTTT. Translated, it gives CASRPQGVNTEAFF.

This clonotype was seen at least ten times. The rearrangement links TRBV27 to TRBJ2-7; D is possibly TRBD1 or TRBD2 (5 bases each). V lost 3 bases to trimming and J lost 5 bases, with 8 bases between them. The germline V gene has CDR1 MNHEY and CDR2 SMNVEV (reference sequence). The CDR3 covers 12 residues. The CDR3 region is CASSFKGHEQYF. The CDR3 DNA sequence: TGTGCCAGCAGTTTCAAGGGACACGAGCAGTACTTC.

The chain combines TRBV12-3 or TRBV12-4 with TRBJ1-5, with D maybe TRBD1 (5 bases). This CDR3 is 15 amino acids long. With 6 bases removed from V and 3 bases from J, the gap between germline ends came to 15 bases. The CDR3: CASSSSGGFNQPQHF. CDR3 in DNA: TGTGCCAGCAGCTCGTCGGGGGGTTTCAATCAGCCCCAGCATTTT.

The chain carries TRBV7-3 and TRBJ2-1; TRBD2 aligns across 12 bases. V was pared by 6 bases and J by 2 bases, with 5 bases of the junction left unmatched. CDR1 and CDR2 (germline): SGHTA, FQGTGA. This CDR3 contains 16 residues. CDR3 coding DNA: TGTGCCAGCAGGGGGGGACTAGCGGGTACCTACAATGAGCAGTTCTTC. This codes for CASRGGLAGTYNEQFF.

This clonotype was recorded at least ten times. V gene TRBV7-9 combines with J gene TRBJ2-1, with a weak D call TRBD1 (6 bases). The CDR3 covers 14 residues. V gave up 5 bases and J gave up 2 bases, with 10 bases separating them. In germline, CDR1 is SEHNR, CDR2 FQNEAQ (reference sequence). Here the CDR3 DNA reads TGTGCCAGCAGCCCCAGGGGTCCCTACAATGAGCAGTTCTTC. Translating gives CASSPRGPYNEQFF. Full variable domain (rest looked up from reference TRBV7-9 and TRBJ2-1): DTGVSQNPRHKITKRGQNVTFRCDPISEHNRLYWYRQTLGQGPEFLTYFQNEAQLEKSRLLSDRFSAERPKGSFSTLEIQRTEQGDSAMYLCASSPRGPYNEQFFGPGTRLTVL.

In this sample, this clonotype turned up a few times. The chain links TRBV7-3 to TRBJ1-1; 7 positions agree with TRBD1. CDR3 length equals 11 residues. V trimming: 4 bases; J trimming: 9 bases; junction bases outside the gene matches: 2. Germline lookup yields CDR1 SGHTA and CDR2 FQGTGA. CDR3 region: CASSSGQQAFF. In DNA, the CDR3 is TGTGCCAGCAGCTCGGGACAGCAAGCTTTCTTT.